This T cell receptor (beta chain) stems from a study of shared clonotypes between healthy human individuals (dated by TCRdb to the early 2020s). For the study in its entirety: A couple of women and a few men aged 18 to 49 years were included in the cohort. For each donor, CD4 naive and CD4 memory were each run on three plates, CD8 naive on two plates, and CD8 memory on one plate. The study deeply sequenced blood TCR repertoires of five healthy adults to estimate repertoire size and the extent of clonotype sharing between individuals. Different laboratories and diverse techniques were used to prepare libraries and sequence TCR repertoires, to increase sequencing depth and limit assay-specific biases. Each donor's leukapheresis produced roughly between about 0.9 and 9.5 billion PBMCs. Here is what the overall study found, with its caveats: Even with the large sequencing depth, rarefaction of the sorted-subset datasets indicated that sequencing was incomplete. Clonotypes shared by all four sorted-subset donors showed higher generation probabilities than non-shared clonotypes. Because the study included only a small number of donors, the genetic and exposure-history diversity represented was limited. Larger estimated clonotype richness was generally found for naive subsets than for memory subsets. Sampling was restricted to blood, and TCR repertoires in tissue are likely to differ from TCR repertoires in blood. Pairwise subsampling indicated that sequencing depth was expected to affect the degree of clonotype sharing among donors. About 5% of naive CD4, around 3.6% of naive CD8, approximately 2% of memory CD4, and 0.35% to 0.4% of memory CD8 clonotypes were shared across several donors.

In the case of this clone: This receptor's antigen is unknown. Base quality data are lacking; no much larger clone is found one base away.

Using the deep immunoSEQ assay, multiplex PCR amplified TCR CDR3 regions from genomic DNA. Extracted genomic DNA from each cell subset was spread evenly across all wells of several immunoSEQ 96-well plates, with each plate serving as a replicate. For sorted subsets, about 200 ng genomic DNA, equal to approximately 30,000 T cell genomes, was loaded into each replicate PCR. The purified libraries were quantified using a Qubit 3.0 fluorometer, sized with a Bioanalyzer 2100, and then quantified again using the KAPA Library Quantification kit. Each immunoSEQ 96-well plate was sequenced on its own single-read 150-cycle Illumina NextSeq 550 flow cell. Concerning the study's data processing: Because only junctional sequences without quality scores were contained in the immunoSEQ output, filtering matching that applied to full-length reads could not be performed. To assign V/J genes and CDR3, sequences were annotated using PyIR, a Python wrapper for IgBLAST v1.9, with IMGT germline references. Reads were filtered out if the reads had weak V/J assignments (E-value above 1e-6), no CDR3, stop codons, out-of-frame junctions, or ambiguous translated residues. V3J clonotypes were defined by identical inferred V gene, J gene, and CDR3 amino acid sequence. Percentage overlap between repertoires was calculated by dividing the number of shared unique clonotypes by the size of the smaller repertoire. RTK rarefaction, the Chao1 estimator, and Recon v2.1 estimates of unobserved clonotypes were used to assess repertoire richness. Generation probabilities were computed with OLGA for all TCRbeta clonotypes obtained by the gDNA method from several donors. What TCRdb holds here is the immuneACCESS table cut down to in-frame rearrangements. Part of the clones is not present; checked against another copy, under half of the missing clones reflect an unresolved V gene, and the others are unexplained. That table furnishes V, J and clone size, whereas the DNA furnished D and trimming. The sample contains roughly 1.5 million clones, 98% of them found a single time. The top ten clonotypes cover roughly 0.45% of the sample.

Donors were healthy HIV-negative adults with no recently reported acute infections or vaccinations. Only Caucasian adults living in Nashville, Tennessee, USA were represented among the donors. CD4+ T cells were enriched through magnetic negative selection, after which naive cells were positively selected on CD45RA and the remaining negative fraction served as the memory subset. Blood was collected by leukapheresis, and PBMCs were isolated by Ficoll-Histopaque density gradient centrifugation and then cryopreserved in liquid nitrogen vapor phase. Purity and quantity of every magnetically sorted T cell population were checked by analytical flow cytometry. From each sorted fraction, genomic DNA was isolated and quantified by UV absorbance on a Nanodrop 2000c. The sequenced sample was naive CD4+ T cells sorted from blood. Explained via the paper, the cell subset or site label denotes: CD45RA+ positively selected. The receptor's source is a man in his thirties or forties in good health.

The sequenced DNA is TGTGCCATCAGTGAGTTACAGGGCAGCAATCAGCCCCAGCATTTT. Its coded protein is CAISELQGSNQPQHF. The chain links TRBV10-3 with TRBJ1-5; TRBD1 is possibly the D segment (6 matching bases). Sequences ENHRY (CDR1) and SYGVKD (CDR2) are obtained from the germline V gene. Measured from the cysteine to the phenylalanine, the CDR3 is 15 residues long. Here the CDR3 DNA is all that survives: 45 bases in frame from base 1. The germline ends are 8 bases apart after V is trimmed by 1 base and J by 1 base.